The rows below give T cell receptor beta chains drawn from one sample of a study of neurological immune-mediated disorders. MiXCR was run by TCRdb on the 5' RACE reads, yielding one entry per CDR3 protein. The sample includes about 21,000 distinct CDR3 sequences, over 5% of them seen just once. Specimen: CD8+ T cells from blood. The source of these receptors is a man younger than 35 in good health. Both conserved end residues are part of each CDR3. The order of the fields is clone size, D gene, V gene, J gene, CDR3 DNA, CDR3 protein. D genes are given only for firm matches. Expanded clones get a size class; other rows say once, few or many, or leave the size out.

clone size: many; D gene: TRBD2; V gene: TRBV28; J gene: TRBJ2-5; CDR3 DNA: TGTGCCAGCAGTTCACCACACGGAGGCTCTAGCGGGGGACAAGAGACCCAGTACTTC; CDR3 protein: CASSSPHGGSSGGQETQYF
clone size: many; D gene: -; V gene: TRBV5-5; J gene: TRBJ1-1; CDR3 DNA: TGTGCCAGCAGCTTGATCGGGTTAGAAGCTTTCTTT; CDR3 protein: CASSLIGLEAFF
clone size: many; D gene: -; V gene: TRBV20-1; J gene: TRBJ2-1; CDR3 DNA: TGCAGTGCTGGTGCCTACAATGAGCAGTTCTTC; CDR3 protein: CSAGAYNEQFF
clone size: many; D gene: -; V gene: TRBV20-1; J gene: TRBJ1-6; CDR3 DNA: TGCAGTGCTATACCAGACAAAGGGAGGGACTCACCCCTCCACTTT; CDR3 protein: CSAIPDKGRDSPLHF
clone size: many; D gene: -; V gene: TRBV9; J gene: TRBJ2-7; CDR3 DNA: TGTGCCAGCAGCGTAGCTGGGACACCTGTATTGTACGAGCAGTACTTC; CDR3 protein: CASSVAGTPVLYEQYF
clone size: -; D gene: -; V gene: TRBV20-1; J gene: TRBJ2-1; CDR3 DNA: TGCAGTGCTATTGGGGACCAAAACAATGAGCAGTTCTTC; CDR3 protein: CSAIGDQNNEQFF
clone size: -; D gene: -; V gene: TRBV6-2/TRBV6-3; J gene: TRBJ2-7; CDR3 DNA: TGTGCCAGCAGTTACTCGGTCAGCTCCTACGAGCAGTACTTC; CDR3 protein: CASSYSVSSYEQYF
clone size: -; D gene: -; V gene: TRBV6-1; J gene: TRBJ1-5; CDR3 DNA: TGTGCCAGCAGTGCAGTCTTTGATCAGCCCCAGCATTTT; CDR3 protein: CASSAVFDQPQHF
clone size: many; D gene: -; V gene: TRBV5-1; J gene: TRBJ2-4; CDR3 DNA: TGCGCCAGCAGCTTGGCTACAGGGAAAGTAAACATTCAGTACTTC; CDR3 protein: CASSLATGKVNIQYF
clone size: -; D gene: TRBD2; V gene: TRBV5-1; J gene: TRBJ2-3; CDR3 DNA: TGCGCCAGCAGCCCCGACTCACGGGGGGGTGGAGATACGCAGTATTTT; CDR3 protein: CASSPDSRGGGDTQYF
clone size: few; D gene: -; V gene: TRBV19; J gene: TRBJ2-2; CDR3 DNA: TGTGCCAGTATGAGGACGCCGAACACCGGGGAGCTGTTTTTT; CDR3 protein: CASMRTPNTGELFF
clone size: many; D gene: -; V gene: TRBV6-5; J gene: TRBJ2-2; CDR3 DNA: TGTGCCAGCAGTTATGAGTCTAGGACCGGGGAGCTGTTTTTT; CDR3 protein: CASSYESRTGELFF
clone size: many; D gene: -; V gene: TRBV9; J gene: TRBJ1-3; CDR3 DNA: TGTGCCAGCAGCGTACGGGGGGCCACTGGAAACACCATATATTTT; CDR3 protein: CASSVRGATGNTIYF
clone size: many; D gene: TRBD2; V gene: TRBV5-1; J gene: TRBJ2-1; CDR3 DNA: TGCGCCAGCAGCTTAGCTAGCGGGGGAGGAGATGAGCAGTTCTTC; CDR3 protein: CASSLASGGGDEQFF
clone size: many; D gene: -; V gene: TRBV20-1; J gene: TRBJ1-2; CDR3 DNA: TGCAGTGCTAGAGATAGAACAGGGAACAACTATGGCTACACCTTC; CDR3 protein: CSARDRTGNNYGYTF
clone size: many; D gene: -; V gene: TRBV5-8; J gene: TRBJ2-7; CDR3 DNA: TGTGCCAGCAGCGACGGGGTAACCTACGAGCAGTACTTC; CDR3 protein: CASSDGVTYEQYF
clone size: many; D gene: -; V gene: TRBV5-6; J gene: TRBJ1-2; CDR3 DNA: TGTGCCAGCAGCTTGGTCGGCTACACCTTC; CDR3 protein: CASSLVGYTF
clone size: many; D gene: TRBD2; V gene: TRBV5-1; J gene: TRBJ2-2; CDR3 DNA: TGCGCCAGCAGCTTGGACCGACTAGCGGGGACCGGGGAGCTGTTTTTT; CDR3 protein: CASSLDRLAGTGELFF
clone size: many; D gene: TRBD2; V gene: TRBV7-8; J gene: TRBJ2-7; CDR3 DNA: TGTGCCAGCAGCCACTCGACCGGACTAGCGGGGGGGCCGAGTCACGAGCAGTACTTC; CDR3 protein: CASSHSTGLAGGPSHEQYF
clone size: many; D gene: -; V gene: TRBV5-1; J gene: TRBJ1-5; CDR3 DNA: TGCGCCAGCAGCCCTACAGGGAACCAGCCCCAGCATTTT; CDR3 protein: CASSPTGNQPQHF
clone size: many; D gene: -; V gene: TRBV20-1; J gene: TRBJ2-4; CDR3 DNA: TGCAGTGCTAGCGCTCCGGGAAGGATAGGTAACATTCAGTACTTC; CDR3 protein: CSASAPGRIGNIQYF
clone size: many; D gene: -; V gene: TRBV12-3/TRBV12-4; J gene: TRBJ2-7; CDR3 DNA: TGTGCCAGCAGTCCAGGAGGGGCCTACGAGCAGTACTTC; CDR3 protein: CASSPGGAYEQYF
clone size: many; D gene: -; V gene: TRBV29-1; J gene: TRBJ1-2; CDR3 DNA: TGCAGCCCACGGCCAACCGCCCTTAACTATGGCTACACCTTC; CDR3 protein: CSPRPTALNYGYTF
clone size: many; D gene: -; V gene: TRBV5-1; J gene: TRBJ1-3; CDR3 DNA: TGCGCCAGCAGCCCCGGGACCGCGATCTCTGGAAACACCATATATTTT; CDR3 protein: CASSPGTAISGNTIYF
clone size: few; D gene: -; V gene: TRBV4-1; J gene: TRBJ1-1; CDR3 DNA: TGCGCCAGCAGCCCAGAAGGAGTCCCCCCGAACACTGAAGCTTTCTTT; CDR3 protein: CASSPEGVPPNTEAFF
clone size: many; D gene: -; V gene: TRBV7-9; J gene: TRBJ2-1; CDR3 DNA: TGTGCCAGCAAAGTGAGCTCCTCCTACAATGAGCAGTTCTTC; CDR3 protein: CASKVSSSYNEQFF
clone size: many; D gene: TRBD2; V gene: TRBV7-3; J gene: TRBJ2-5; CDR3 DNA: TGTGCCAGCAGCAGTAGCGGGGGGCTTCAAGAGACCCAGTACTTC; CDR3 protein: CASSSSGGLQETQYF
clone size: many; D gene: TRBD2; V gene: TRBV5-1; J gene: TRBJ2-5; CDR3 DNA: TGCGCCAGCAGCCTCGGACTAGCGCCACTCCAAGAGACCCAGTACTTC; CDR3 protein: CASSLGLAPLQETQYF
clone size: many; D gene: -; V gene: TRBV19; J gene: TRBJ1-6; CDR3 DNA: TGTGCCAGTAGTATTACCGGGAATTCACCCCTCCACTTT; CDR3 protein: CASSITGNSPLHF
clone size: many; D gene: -; V gene: TRBV5-1; J gene: TRBJ1-2; CDR3 DNA: TGCGCCAGCAGCTTGAGAGCAGGGGACGCCTATGGCTACACCTTC; CDR3 protein: CASSLRAGDAYGYTF
clone size: many; D gene: -; V gene: TRBV7-9; J gene: TRBJ1-3; CDR3 DNA: TGTGCCAGCAGTCCAAAGGCTGGAAACACCATATATTTT; CDR3 protein: CASSPKAGNTIYF
clone size: -; D gene: -; V gene: TRBV6-4; J gene: TRBJ1-6; CDR3 DNA: TGTGCCAGCAGTGCACTCGCAGGGGATAATTCACCCCTCCACTTT; CDR3 protein: CASSALAGDNSPLHF
clone size: many; D gene: -; V gene: TRBV4-1; J gene: TRBJ1-1; CDR3 DNA: TGCGCCAGCAGCGGGGGGGGTCGGTACGCTGAAGCTTTCTTT; CDR3 protein: CASSGGGRYAEAFF
clone size: many; D gene: -; V gene: TRBV20-1; J gene: TRBJ1-5; CDR3 DNA: TGCAGTGCTAGAGATCGGGAGACAGGAGTTTATAGCAATCAGCCCCAGCATTTT; CDR3 protein: CSARDRETGVYSNQPQHF
clone size: many; D gene: -; V gene: TRBV12-3/TRBV12-4; J gene: TRBJ1-1; CDR3 DNA: TGTGCCAGCAGACCCCTAGAGAGGGGTACTGAAGCTTTCTTT; CDR3 protein: CASRPLERGTEAFF
clone size: many; D gene: TRBD2; V gene: TRBV29-1; J gene: TRBJ2-5; CDR3 DNA: TGCAGCCCCGCTAGCGGGGCGTGTCAAGAGACCCAGTACTTC; CDR3 protein: CSPASGACQETQYF
clone size: many; D gene: TRBD2; V gene: TRBV7-7; J gene: TRBJ2-1; CDR3 DNA: TGTGCTAGCAGCTCCGGTCTAGCGGGGGACTACAATGAGCAGTTCTTC; CDR3 protein: CASSSGLAGDYNEQFF
clone size: many; D gene: -; V gene: TRBV18; J gene: TRBJ1-1; CDR3 DNA: TGTGCCAGCTCACCTGAGACCGGGGTACCTGAAGCTTTCTTT; CDR3 protein: CASSPETGVPEAFF
clone size: many; D gene: TRBD2; V gene: TRBV20-1; J gene: TRBJ2-7; CDR3 DNA: TGCAGTGCTAGAACTAGCGGGGCGAACTACGAGCAGTACTTC; CDR3 protein: CSARTSGANYEQYF
clone size: once; D gene: TRBD2; V gene: TRBV12-3/TRBV12-4; J gene: TRBJ2-2; CDR3 DNA: TGTGCCAGCAGTTTACAGACTAGCGGGGGCCTGGCGAACACCGTGGAGCTGTTTTTT; CDR3 protein: CASSLQTSGGLANTVELFF
clone size: many; D gene: -; V gene: TRBV10-3; J gene: TRBJ2-7; CDR3 DNA: TGTGCCATCAGTGAGGTTGGGAGCCAATACGAGCAGTACTTC; CDR3 protein: CAISEVGSQYEQYF
clone size: many; D gene: -; V gene: TRBV2; J gene: TRBJ1-3; CDR3 DNA: TGTGCCAGCAGGAACCCCCGGGACAACGGAAACACCATATATTTT; CDR3 protein: CASRNPRDNGNTIYF